Listed here are 29 T cell receptor beta chains from one sample, sequenced in a study of regulatory T cells in long-lasting Graves disease. Stated time point: newly diagnosed GD, antithyroid drugs for less than 3 months. Extracted RNA from PBMCs served as the source of the TCR library. With iRepertoire HTBI primers and Arm-PCR of CDR3 regions, TCR beta libraries were built. MiXCR, applied by TCRdb to the multiplex PCR reads, yields one record per CDR3 protein. The sample shows 400,000 to 450,000 distinct CDR3 sequences, approximately 16% of them seen only once. A further study also used this sample, focusing on T cells in Graves' hyperthyroidism and ophthalmopathy.

Specimen: peripheral blood mononuclear cells (PBMCs), collected at new diagnosis, from a patient treated with antithyroid drugs. These receptors were collected from a woman between 25 and 40 years old with Graves disease.

The chain links TRBV5-5 to TRBJ2-2, with 13 bases aligning to TRBD2. J lost 7 bases, V lost 4 bases, and 7 bases had no gene match. The CDR3 contains 16 residues. Germline V gene sequence: CDR1 SGHKS, CDR2 YYEKEE (reference sequence). The CDR3 here is CASSLTSGRIFGELFF. CDR3 bases: TGTGCCAGCAGCCTGACTAGCGGGAGGATTTTCGGGGAGCTGTTTTTT. The complete variable domain, with remaining parts taken from reference TRBV5-5 and TRBJ2-2, reads DAGVTQSPTHLIKTRGQQVTLRCSPISGHKSVSWYQQVLGQGPQFIFQYYEKEERGRGNFPDRFSARQFPNYSSELNVNALLLGDSALYLCASSLTSGRIFGELFFGEGSRLTVL.

This clonotype showed up just a few times. The chain is built from TRBV14 and TRBJ1-1; unclear D gene. V lost 8 bases and J 1 base, leaving 14 bases between the germline ends. CDR1 is SGHDN and CDR2 is FVKESK in the germline V gene. CDR3 length equals 14 residues. DNA of the CDR3: TGTGCCAGCGCCGAGCTGGAACAGAACACTGAAGCTTTCTTT. Translated, it gives CASAELEQNTEAFF. Filled out from reference TRBV14 and TRBJ1-1, the complete variable domain reads EAGVTQFPSHSVIEKGQTVTLRCDPISGHDNLYWYRRVMGKEIKFLLHFVKESKQDESGMPNNRFLAERTGGTYSTLKVQPAELEDSGVYFCASAELEQNTEAFFGQGTRLTVV.

This clonotype was counted at least ten times. The chain couples TRBV27 to TRBJ2-2; D uncertain. The V gene's germline CDR1 is MNHEY and CDR2 SMNVEV (reference sequence). Deletions cut 3 bases from V and 7 bases from J, with 3 bases between. The CDR3 loop spans 11 amino acids. The CDR3 bases are TGTGCCAGCAGTTTCGGCGGGGAGCTGTTTTTT. Encoded protein: CASSFGGELFF.

The sample holds a few counts of this clonotype. This rearrangement joins TRBV19 to TRBJ2-1; TRBD1 matches at 8 bases. CDR3 length equals 15 residues. From germline, CDR1 is LNHDA and CDR2 SQIVND (reference sequence). With V trimmed by 8 bases and J by 6 bases, 12 bases remained unmatched. The CDR3, as DNA: TGTGCCAGTTCTGAAACAGGGGGTCCGTTCAATGAGCAGTTCTTC. Its translation: CASSETGGPFNEQFF.

V gene TRBV14 combines with J gene TRBJ2-5, with 14 positions matching TRBD2. V lost 0 bases and J lost 4; bases outside the gene matches: 10. This CDR3 region has 19 residues. Germline V lookup: CDR1 SGHDN, CDR2 FVKESK. The CDR3 protein is CASSQELWTSGRSVETQYF. The CDR3 DNA reads TGTGCCAGCAGCCAAGAGTTATGGACTAGCGGGAGGTCGGTAGAGACCCAGTACTTC.

With regard to this clonotype: This likely came from a read error, as a far larger clone is one base away. V gene TRBV4-3 combines with J gene TRBJ2-1, with D tentatively TRBD1 or TRBD2 (6 bases each). Germline-derived CDR1 and CDR2 are LGHNA and YSLEER. With 0 bases removed from V and 10 bases from J, the gap between germline ends came to 19 bases. This CDR3 has 16 residues. This CDR3 reads CASSQDLGGRSYEQFF. The CDR3 coding sequence is TGCGCCAGCAGCCAAGATTTAGGGGGGCGCTCCTACGAGCAGTTCTTC.

This clonotype has at least ten counts. V usage is TRBV11-2 and J usage is TRBJ2-5; D gene uncertain. From germline, CDR1 is SGHAT and CDR2 FQNNGV. V was shortened by 0 bases and J by 0 bases, with 8 bases between the two germline ends. This CDR3 is built from 15 residues. The CDR3 here is CASSLERQNQETQYF. The CDR3 DNA reads TGTGCCAGCAGCTTAGAGCGCCAGAACCAAGAGACCCAGTACTTC.

The genes are TRBV15 and TRBJ2-5, with D maybe TRBD2 (5 bases). The CDR3 loop spans 14 amino acids. Looked up from germline, CDR1 is LNHNV and CDR2 is YYDKDF (reference sequence). V gave up 1 base and J gave up 4 bases, with 10 bases separating them. The CDR3 DNA sequence: TGTGCCACCAGCAGAGGAGGAGGCGTAGAGACCCAGTACTTC. Its protein product is CATSRGGGVETQYF.

This clonotype has only a few counts. The V and J genes are TRBV6-1 and TRBJ1-5; 9 bases map to TRBD1. This CDR3 region has 15 residues. CDR1 MNHNS and CDR2 SASEGT come from the germline V gene. V lost 4 bases to trimming and J lost 0 bases; unmatched junction nucleotides: 1. The CDR3 sequence: CASSGDRDSNQPQHF. In DNA form, the CDR3 reads TGTGCCAGCAGTGGGGACAGGGATAGCAATCAGCCCCAGCATTTT.

The gene calls are TRBV7-9 and TRBJ1-1; D may be TRBD1 (5 bases). Looked up from germline, CDR1 is SEHNR and CDR2 is FQNEAQ (reference sequence). The germline V and J ends were trimmed by 1 base and 4 bases, with 10 bases remaining between them. This CDR3 region has 14 residues. CDR3 in amino acids: CASSLETDITEAFF. CDR3 nucleotides: TGTGCCAGCAGCTTAGAGACGGACATCACTGAAGCTTTCTTT.

About this clonotype itself: A single base separates this from a much larger clone, so it may be a read error. The chain employs TRBV7-9 and TRBJ2-1; TRBD1 or TRBD2 may be the D gene (5 bases each). The V end was cut by 3 bases, the J end by 10 bases, with 19 bases between. The CDR3 is made up of 15 amino acids. CDR1 is SEHNR and CDR2 is FQNEAQ in the germline V gene (reference sequence). In DNA form, the CDR3 reads TGTGCCAGCAGCTTTGACAGATCTAGCTCCTACGAGCAGTTCTTC. It is translated as CASSFDRSSSYEQFF.

This clonotype was recorded at least ten times. CDR3 sequence reads: CASSQARHVETQYF. In DNA, the CDR3 is TGTGCCAGCAGCCAAGCTAGACATGTGGAGACCCAGTACTTC. The chain employs TRBV3-1 and TRBJ2-5; D remains unclear. Germline V gives CDR1 LGHDT, CDR2 YNNKEL (reference sequence). Trimming stripped 1 base from V and 5 bases from J, with 11 bases between. This CDR3 region has 14 residues.

At least ten counts were recorded for this clonotype. The rearrangement joins TRBV7-2 to TRBJ1-2, with a tentative D call TRBD1 (6 bases). Trimming removed 2 bases at V and 4 bases at J, with 17 bases between. The CDR3 consists of 16 residues. CDR1 and CDR2 (germline): SGHTA, FQGNSA. The DNA of the CDR3 is TGTGCCAGCAGCTTAAATTGGGGGCAGGGGTCCTATGGCTACACCTTC. This codes for CASSLNWGQGSYGYTF.

The rearrangement uses TRBV28 and TRBJ2-5; the match to TRBD2 covers 8 bases. The CDR3 spans 13 residues. J gave up 6 bases and V 7 bases, and 7 bases lay outside the gene matches. Germline V gene data show CDR1 as MDHEN and CDR2 as SYDVKM. This CDR3 reads CASNLGGGKTQYF. In nucleotides, the CDR3 is TGTGCCAGCAACCTCGGGGGGGGAAAGACCCAGTACTTC.

In this sample, this clonotype turned up many times. The chain recombines TRBV30 with TRBJ1-2; D might be TRBD1 (5 bases). CDR1 and CDR2 from the germline V gene are GTSNPN and SVGIG (reference sequence). The germline V and J ends were trimmed by 4 bases and 1 base, with 7 bases remaining between them. The CDR3 contains 12 residues. The CDR3 loop is CAWIGGNYGYTF. The DNA for the CDR3 is TGTGCCTGGATCGGGGGTAACTATGGCTACACCTTC. The variable domain in full, completed from reference TRBV30 and TRBJ1-2, reads SQTIHQWPATLVQPVGSPLSLECTVEGTSNPNLYWYRQAAGRGLQLLFYSVGIGQISSEVPQNLSASRPQDRQFILSSKKLLLSDSGFYLCAWIGGNYGYTFGSGTRLTVV.

The sample holds a few counts of this clonotype. The J gene is TRBJ1-1, the V gene TRBV19; D is unresolved. Germline V lookup: CDR1 LNHDA, CDR2 SQIVND (reference sequence). V lost 3 bases to trimming and J lost 3 bases, with 11 bases between them. The CDR3 loop spans 14 amino acids. The CDR3 loop reads CASSIPGSDTEAFF. In DNA form, the CDR3 reads TGTGCCAGTAGTATCCCCGGGTCGGACACTGAAGCTTTCTTT.

This clonotype appeared many times. The chain recombines TRBV28 with TRBJ2-3; 7 nucleotides match TRBD2. This CDR3 is built from 17 residues. V lost 4 bases to trimming and J lost 5 bases; unmatched junction nucleotides: 15. The germline V gene has CDR1 MDHEN and CDR2 SYDVKM. CDR3 sequence: CASSSPTRAGELDTQYF. In DNA, the CDR3 is TGTGCCAGCAGTTCCCCAACTCGGGCGGGAGAGCTAGATACGCAGTATTTT.

A note on this clonotype: A far bigger clonotype differs at one base, so this is likely a read error. The V gene is TRBV2, the J gene TRBJ2-1, with 8 bases aligning to TRBD1. The germline V gene has CDR1 SNHLY and CDR2 FYNNEI. The CDR3 has 14 residues. The ends lost 2 bases at V and 10 bases at J; junction bases unmatched: 7. The CDR3 loop reads CASSETGGSYEQFF. The CDR3 DNA follows: TGTGCCAGCAGTGAAACAGGGGGTTCCTACGAGCAGTTCTTC. The full variable domain, rest sourced from reference TRBV2 and TRBJ2-1, is EPEVTQTPSHQVTQMGQEVILRCVPISNHLYFYWYRQILGQKVEFLVSFYNNEISEKSEIFDDQFSVERPDGSNFTLKIRSTKLEDSAMYFCASSETGGSYEQFFGPGTRLTVL.

There are many counts of this clonotype. This chain connects TRBV28 to TRBJ1-2; 10 positions match TRBD1. Germline V gives CDR1 MDHEN, CDR2 SYDVKM. This CDR3 has 14 amino acids. V was clipped by 6 bases and J by 3 bases; unmatched bases: 4. CDR3 sequence reads: CASSLTGGYYGYTF. CDR3 DNA: TGTGCCAGCAGCCTGACAGGGGGCTACTATGGCTACACCTTC.

The rearrangement uses TRBV9 and TRBJ1-3, with unresolved D. This CDR3 region has 15 residues. Germline V gene sequence: CDR1 SGDLS, CDR2 YYNGEE. V was clipped by 1 base and J by 0 bases, with 8 bases between them. CDR3 sequence reads: CASSVSTISGNTIYF. DNA for the CDR3: TGTGCCAGCAGCGTATCGACCATCTCTGGAAACACCATATATTTT.

This clonotype came up many times. The rearrangement joins TRBV27 to TRBJ1-5; 7 nucleotides line up with TRBD1. CDR3 size: 15 residues. Losses at the gene ends were 6 bases for V and 5 bases for J; bases not matched to a gene: 10. Germline V lookup: CDR1 MNHEY, CDR2 SMNVEV (reference sequence). DNA for the CDR3: TGTGCCAGCAGACCTCCGGGACAGAGAGATCAGCCCCAGCATTTT. This sequence encodes CASRPPGQRDQPQHF.

There are many counts of this clonotype. J is TRBJ1-2 and V is TRBV12-3 or TRBV12-4, with TRBD1 identical over 9 bases. The V and J ends lost 5 bases and 3 bases, in that order; junction bases with no gene match: 10. This CDR3 has 16 amino acids. CDR3 protein: CASSRGADRGHYGYTF. For the CDR3, the DNA is TGTGCCAGCAGTAGAGGGGCGGACAGGGGTCACTATGGCTACACCTTC.

This clonotype was picked up a small number of times. The V and J genes are TRBV3-1 and TRBJ2-3, with D possibly TRBD2 on 5 matching bases. CDR3 length: 15 residues. CDR1 and CDR2 (germline): LGHDT, YNNKEL (reference sequence). The ends were cut back, 4 bases at V and 2 bases at J, with 13 bases in the middle. The CDR3 is CASSPRRAATDTQYF. Here the CDR3 DNA reads TGTGCCAGCAGCCCCAGGCGAGCGGCCACAGATACGCAGTATTTT.

This clonotype has ten or more counts. V gene TRBV12-3 or TRBV12-4 combines with J gene TRBJ2-7; 12 bases line up with TRBD2. This CDR3 is built from 14 residues. The ends lost 6 bases at V and 6 bases at J; junction bases unmatched: 6. The CDR3 here is CASRLAGGPGEQYF. The DNA for the CDR3 is TGTGCCAGCAGGCTAGCGGGAGGGCCTGGCGAGCAGTACTTC.

This clonotype was counted at least ten times. The chain has TRBV5-1 and TRBJ1-1, with TRBD1 as a possible D gene (5 bases). Per the germline V gene, CDR1 is SGHRS and CDR2 is YFSETQ. This CDR3 region has 15 residues. Trimming removed 3 bases from V and 2 bases from J, with 14 bases in between. The chain's CDR3 is CASSSQVGLNTEAFF. CDR3 nucleotide sequence: TGCGCCAGCAGCTCGCAAGTGGGGCTTAACACTGAAGCTTTCTTT.

This clonotype was counted ten times or more. The chain joins TRBV6-5 to TRBJ2-2; D is uncertain. Germline CDR1 is MNHEY and CDR2 is SVGAGI. The CDR3 has 15 residues. Trimming took off 0 bases at V and 8 bases at J, with 13 bases between the two ends. In DNA form, the CDR3 reads TGTGCCAGCAGTTACTCGATTCTTACGGCGGGGGAGCTGTTTTTT. This gives the protein CASSYSILTAGELFF.

This clonotype has a count of ten or more. J is TRBJ2-3 and V is TRBV7-2; D possibly corresponds to TRBD1 (6 bases). CDR3 length: 14 amino acids. The germline V and J ends were trimmed by 1 base and 13 bases, with 18 bases remaining between them. Germline V gene lookup returns CDR1 SGHTA and CDR2 FQGNSA. The CDR3 DNA sequence: TGTGCCAGCAGCTTAGTGGGGGCAGGGAAGAAAAAGTATTTT. It specifies CASSLVGAGKKKYF.

This clonotype was counted ten times or more. Because the CDR3's place on the DNA is in doubt, the DNA is left out and the CDR3 is given as listed by TCRdb. This chain connects TRBV27 to TRBJ2-3; the table's D gene call, TRBD1, was not cross checked with the DNA. In germline, CDR1 is MNHEY, CDR2 SMNVEV (reference sequence). Including both end residues, the CDR3 is 16 amino acids long. The CDR3 reads CASSSSVQGALDTQYF.

The J gene is TRBJ2-2, the V gene TRBV19; perhaps TRBD2 as D (5 bases). V was clipped by 1 base and J by 4 bases, with 10 bases between them. CDR1 is LNHDA and CDR2 is SQIVND in the germline V gene (reference sequence). This CDR3 comprises 15 residues. The CDR3 nucleotides are TGTGCCAGTAGTATAGTGGCTAGCTCCACCGGGGAGCTGTTTTTT. Protein sequence: CASSIVASSTGELFF.